This T cell receptor (beta chain) was found in a study of siplizumab effects on memory and regulatory T cells. Approximately 10^5 TCR templates underwent assay in every sample. The method was immunoSEQ multiplex PCR; TCRdb's version includes in-frame clones alone and lacks a portion of them. This sample has about 72,000 clones, with about 89% found just once. Trimming took off 3 bases at V and 0 bases at J, with 7 bases between the two ends. Germline V gene sequence: CDR1 MRHNA, CDR2 SNTAGT. The CDR3 is 14 residues long. Regarding this clone: Its specificity is unknown.

Broader study findings: Naive versus memory phenotype went unassigned for roughly 80-96% of proliferating CD4+ or CD8+ clones.

The rearrangement joins TRBV6-4 to TRBJ2-3; D possibly corresponds to TRBD2 (6 bases). This clonotype was obtained from a human donor in good health. Sample: CD8+ T cells sorted from blood. The CDR3 bases are TGTGCCAGCAGTGAGACTAGTAGCACAGATACGCAGTATTTT. Its translation: CASSETSSTDTQYF.